A single sample gave rise to the 10 T cell receptor beta chains below, sequenced in a study of cytomegalovirus exposure and HLA in healthy donors. Clones were read by immunoSEQ multiplex PCR, and TCRdb kept only the in-frame ones, dropping some. The sample includes 100,000 to 150,000 clones, roughly 95% of them seen just once. The sample comprised PBMCs. The receptors shown here come from a man between 18 and 35 years old in good health and CMV-seronegative.

The V gene is TRBV5-4, the J gene TRBJ1-1; 7 bases agree with TRBD1. CDR1 is SGHNT and CDR2 is YYREEE in the germline V gene (reference sequence). This CDR3 spans 14 amino acids. V lost 4 bases, J lost 6 bases, and 9 bases stayed unmatched. The CDR3 nucleotides read TGTGCCAGCAGCCCCCCGACAGGGACCTCTGAAGCTTTCTTT. Translation: CASSPPTGTSEAFF.

V usage is TRBV9 and J usage is TRBJ2-3; a weak D match, TRBD1 (5 bases). The CDR3 is 18 amino acids. CDR1 and CDR2 from the germline V gene are SGDLS and YYNGEE. V was shortened by 0 bases and J by 4 bases, with 21 bases between the two germline ends. CDR3 bases: TGTGCCAGCAGCGTAGATGCCGGACAAGAGGAAGTTGCAGATACGCAGTATTTT. This sequence encodes CASSVDAGQEEVADTQYF.

The rearrangement links TRBV18 to TRBJ2-1; D may be TRBD1 (6 bases). The CDR3 is made up of 17 amino acids. V shed 2 bases and J shed 3 bases, with 17 bases lying between them. CDR1 is KGHSH and CDR2 is LQKENI in the germline V gene. CDR3 in DNA: TGTGCCAGCTCACCATCCCCTCAAGGCAGGGGCTACAATGAGCAGTTCTTC. Translated, it gives CASSPSPQGRGYNEQFF.

V gene TRBV7-2 combines with J gene TRBJ2-5; 10 nucleotides agree with TRBD2. J was trimmed by 7 bases and V by 1 base; bases with no gene match: 9. CDR1 is SGHTA and CDR2 is FQGNSA in the germline V gene. This CDR3 is 16 amino acids long. The CDR3 loop reads CASSLGAGGLGGTQYF. CDR3 bases: TGTGCCAGCAGCTTAGGAGCGGGAGGGCTCGGTGGGACCCAGTACTTC.

This chain uses TRBV19 with TRBJ2-2; 7 bases match TRBD1. Germline CDR1 LNHDA, CDR2 SQIVND (reference sequence). The CDR3 sequence is 15 residues long. The V and J ends lost 8 bases and 4 bases, in that order; junction bases with no gene match: 10. CDR3 sequence: CASASTGLGTGELFF. The DNA of the CDR3 is TGTGCCAGTGCCTCGACAGGGTTGGGCACCGGGGAGCTGTTTTTT.

The chain recombines TRBV5-1 with TRBJ2-1; TRBD2 matches 11 bases. Trimming cost V 3 bases and J 8 bases; bases outside gene matches: 10. CDR1 and CDR2 (germline): SGHRS, YFSETQ. CDR3 length: 16 residues. CDR3 in DNA: TGCGCCAGCAGCTCGTTAGCGGGAGGGCCGGTGGATGAGCAGTTCTTC. The encoded protein is CASSSLAGGPVDEQFF.

The rearrangement joins TRBV5-6 to TRBJ2-1, with D possibly matching TRBD2 (6 bases). V lost 4 bases to trimming and J lost 7 bases, with 15 bases between them. CDR3 length equals 14 residues. Germline values: CDR1 SGHDT, CDR2 YYEEEE. The CDR3 reads CASSRGRGRNEQFF. CDR3 sequence (DNA): TGTGCCAGCAGCCGGGGGAGAGGGAGGAATGAGCAGTTCTTC.

The rearrangement links TRBV6-5 to TRBJ1-3; D is unclear. There are 15 residues in the CDR3. The V gene's germline CDR1 is MNHEY and CDR2 SVGAGI. V was cut by 6 bases and J by 0 bases, with 12 bases left in between. DNA for the CDR3: TGTGCCAGCAGCCAAACTACCATCTCTGGAAACACCATATATTTT. Amino acids: CASSQTTISGNTIYF.

The chain combines TRBV4-3 with TRBJ2-3; D is undetermined. The CDR3 is made up of 17 amino acids. V lost 0 bases and J lost 1, with 14 bases in between. The V gene's germline CDR1 is LGHNA and CDR2 YSLEER. The CDR3 spells CASSQDSTGFGTDTQYF. CDR3 nucleotide sequence: TGCGCCAGCAGCCAAGATTCCACCGGGTTCGGCACAGATACGCAGTATTTT.

The chain employs TRBV30 and TRBJ1-2; 8 bases agree with TRBD1. Trimming cost V 0 bases and J 5 bases; bases outside gene matches: 8. Germline CDR1 GTSNPN, CDR2 SVGIG (reference sequence). CDR3 length: 15 amino acids. CDR3 bases: TGTGCCTGGAGTGTACGACAGGGGTATCTGTATGGCTACACCTTC. This sequence encodes CAWSVRQGYLYGYTF. Looking up the rest from reference TRBV30 and TRBJ1-2 gives the full variable domain: SQTIHQWPATLVQPVGSPLSLECTVEGTSNPNLYWYRQAAGRGLQLLFYSVGIGQISSEVPQNLSASRPQDRQFILSSKKLLLSDSGFYLCAWSVRQGYLYGYTFGSGTRLTVV.